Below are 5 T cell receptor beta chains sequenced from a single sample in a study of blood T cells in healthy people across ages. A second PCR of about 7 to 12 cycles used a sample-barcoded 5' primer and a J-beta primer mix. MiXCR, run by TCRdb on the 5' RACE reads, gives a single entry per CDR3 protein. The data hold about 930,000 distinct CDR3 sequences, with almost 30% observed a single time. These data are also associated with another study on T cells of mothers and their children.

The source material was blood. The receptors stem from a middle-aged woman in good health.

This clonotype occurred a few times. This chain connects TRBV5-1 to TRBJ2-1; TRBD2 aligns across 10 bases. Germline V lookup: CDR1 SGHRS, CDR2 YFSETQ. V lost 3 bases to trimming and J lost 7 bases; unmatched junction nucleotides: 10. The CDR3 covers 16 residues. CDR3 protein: CASSYQAGGRVNEQFF. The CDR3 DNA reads TGCGCCAGCAGCTACCAAGCGGGGGGGCGTGTGAATGAGCAGTTCTTC. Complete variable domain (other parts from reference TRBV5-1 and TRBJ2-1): KAGVTQTPRYLIKTRGQQVTLSCSPISGHRSVSWYQQTPGQGLQFLFEYFSETQRNKGNFPGRFSGRQFSNSRSEMNVSTLELGDSALYLCASSYQAGGRVNEQFFGPGTRLTVL.

The CDR3 reads CASSFWQIETDTQYF. The DNA for the CDR3 is TGTGCCAGCAGTTTTTGGCAGATTGAGACAGATACGCAGTATTTT. This chain joins TRBV12-3 or TRBV12-4 and TRBJ2-3; D ambiguous. V lost 3 bases and J lost 3, with 13 bases in between. The length of the CDR3 is 15 residues.

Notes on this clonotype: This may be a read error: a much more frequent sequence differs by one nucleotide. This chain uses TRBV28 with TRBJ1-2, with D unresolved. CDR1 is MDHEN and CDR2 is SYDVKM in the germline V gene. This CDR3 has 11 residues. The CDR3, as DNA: TGTGCCAGCAGTTTAGCCTATAGCTACACCTTC. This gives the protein CASSLAYSYTF.

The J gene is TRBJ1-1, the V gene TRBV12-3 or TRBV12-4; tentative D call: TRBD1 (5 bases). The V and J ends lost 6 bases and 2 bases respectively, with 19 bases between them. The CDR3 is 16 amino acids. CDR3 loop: CASSKSTASSNTEAFF. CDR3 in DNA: TGTGCCAGCAGCAAATCGACAGCCAGTTCAAACACTGAAGCTTTCTTT.

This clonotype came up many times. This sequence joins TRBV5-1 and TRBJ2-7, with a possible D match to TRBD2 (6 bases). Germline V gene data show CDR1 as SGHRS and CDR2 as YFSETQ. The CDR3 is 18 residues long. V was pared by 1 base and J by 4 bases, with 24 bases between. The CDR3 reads CASSLWHGIADTSYEQYF. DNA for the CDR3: TGCGCCAGCAGCTTGTGGCATGGAATAGCGGACACCTCTTACGAGCAGTACTTC.